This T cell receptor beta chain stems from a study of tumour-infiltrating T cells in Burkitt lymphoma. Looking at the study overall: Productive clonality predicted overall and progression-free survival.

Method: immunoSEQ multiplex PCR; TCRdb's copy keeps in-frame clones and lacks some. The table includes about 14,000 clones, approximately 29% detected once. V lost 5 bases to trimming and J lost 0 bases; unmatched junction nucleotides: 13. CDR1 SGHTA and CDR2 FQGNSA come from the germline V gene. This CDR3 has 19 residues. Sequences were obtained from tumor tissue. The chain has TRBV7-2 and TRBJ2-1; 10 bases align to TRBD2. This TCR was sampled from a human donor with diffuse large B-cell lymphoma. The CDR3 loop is CASSELPSGSLSSYNEQFF. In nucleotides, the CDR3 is TGTGCCAGCAGCGAATTGCCTAGCGGGAGTCTCAGCTCCTACAATGAGCAGTTCTTC. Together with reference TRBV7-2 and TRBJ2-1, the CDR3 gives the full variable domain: GAGVSQSPSNKVTEKGKDVELRCDPISGHTALYWYRQSLGQGLEFLIYFQGNSAPDKSGLPSDRFSAERTGGSVSTLTIQRTQQEDSAVYLCASSELPSGSLSSYNEQFFGPGTRLTVL.